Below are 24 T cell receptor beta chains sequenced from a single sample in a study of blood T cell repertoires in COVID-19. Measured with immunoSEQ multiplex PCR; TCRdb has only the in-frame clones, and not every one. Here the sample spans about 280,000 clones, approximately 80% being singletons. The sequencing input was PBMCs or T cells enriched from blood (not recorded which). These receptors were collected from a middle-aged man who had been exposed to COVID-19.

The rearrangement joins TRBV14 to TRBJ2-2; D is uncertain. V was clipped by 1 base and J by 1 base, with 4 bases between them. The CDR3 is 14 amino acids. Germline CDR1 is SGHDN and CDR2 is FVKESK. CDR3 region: CASSQAGNTGELFF. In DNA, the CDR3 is TGTGCCAGCAGCCAAGCAGGGAACACCGGGGAGCTGTTTTTT.

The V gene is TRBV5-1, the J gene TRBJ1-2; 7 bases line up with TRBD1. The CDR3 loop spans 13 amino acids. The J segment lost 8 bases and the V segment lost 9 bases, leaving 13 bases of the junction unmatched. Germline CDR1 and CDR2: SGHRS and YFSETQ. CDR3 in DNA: TGCGCCACCCGCCAGGAGGGGGCCGCCGGCTACACCTTC. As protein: CATRQEGAAGYTF.

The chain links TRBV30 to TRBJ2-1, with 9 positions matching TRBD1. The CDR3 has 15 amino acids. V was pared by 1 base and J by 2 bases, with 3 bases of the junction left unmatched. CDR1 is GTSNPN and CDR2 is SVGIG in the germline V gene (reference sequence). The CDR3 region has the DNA TGTGCCTGGAGTGGGGGGACAGGGCCCTACAATGAGCAGTTCTTC. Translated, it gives CAWSGGTGPYNEQFF. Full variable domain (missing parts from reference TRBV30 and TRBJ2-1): SQTIHQWPATLVQPVGSPLSLECTVEGTSNPNLYWYRQAAGRGLQLLFYSVGIGQISSEVPQNLSASRPQDRQFILSSKKLLLSDSGFYLCAWSGGTGPYNEQFFGPGTRLTVL.

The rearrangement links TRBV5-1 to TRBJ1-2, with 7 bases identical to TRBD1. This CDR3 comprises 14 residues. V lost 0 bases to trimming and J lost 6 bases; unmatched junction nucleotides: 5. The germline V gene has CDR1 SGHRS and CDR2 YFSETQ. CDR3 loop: CASSLGGTDDGYTF. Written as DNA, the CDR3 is TGCGCCAGCAGCTTGGGTGGGACAGATGATGGCTACACCTTC. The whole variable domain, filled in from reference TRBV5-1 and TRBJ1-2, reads KAGVTQTPRYLIKTRGQQVTLSCSPISGHRSVSWYQQTPGQGLQFLFEYFSETQRNKGNFPGRFSGRQFSNSRSEMNVSTLELGDSALYLCASSLGGTDDGYTFGSGTRLTVV.

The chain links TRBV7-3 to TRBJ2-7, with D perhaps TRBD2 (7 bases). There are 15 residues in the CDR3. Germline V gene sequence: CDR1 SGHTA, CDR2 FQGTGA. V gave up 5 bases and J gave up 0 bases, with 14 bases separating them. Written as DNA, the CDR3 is TGTGCCAGCAGCCTAGGGGGAGGGGGCTCCTACGAGCAGTACTTC. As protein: CASSLGGGGSYEQYF.

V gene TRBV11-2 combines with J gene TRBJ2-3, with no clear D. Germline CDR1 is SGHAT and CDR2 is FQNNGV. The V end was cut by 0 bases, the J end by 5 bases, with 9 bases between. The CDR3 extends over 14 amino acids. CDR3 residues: CASSLDRLVDTQYF. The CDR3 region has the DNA TGTGCCAGCAGCTTAGATCGGTTGGTAGATACGCAGTATTTT.

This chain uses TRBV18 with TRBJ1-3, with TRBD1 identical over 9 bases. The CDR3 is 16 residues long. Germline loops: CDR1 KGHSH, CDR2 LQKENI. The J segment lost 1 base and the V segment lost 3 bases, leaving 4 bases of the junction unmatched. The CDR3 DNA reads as TGTGCCAGCTCACCCTCAGGGACAGGGTCTGGAAACACCATATATTTT. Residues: CASSPSGTGSGNTIYF.

In nucleotides, the CDR3 is TGTGCCAGCATGGCAACAGGACGAAGCAATCAGCCCCAGCATTTT. Its translation: CASMATGRSNQPQHF. The chain uses TRBV27 and TRBJ1-5; TRBD1 might be the D (5 bases). CDR1 is MNHEY, CDR2 SMNVEV, per germline (reference sequence). There are 15 residues in the CDR3. The V gene lost 7 bases and the J gene lost 1 base, with 14 bases spanning the gap.

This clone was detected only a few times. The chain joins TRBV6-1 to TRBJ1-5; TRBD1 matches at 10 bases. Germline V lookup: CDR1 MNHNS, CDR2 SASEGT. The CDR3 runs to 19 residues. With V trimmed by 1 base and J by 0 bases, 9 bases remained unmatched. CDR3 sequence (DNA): TGTGCCAGCAGTGAAGTGTCGACAGGGGGCCCCTCTAGCAATCAGCCCCAGCATTTT. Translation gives CASSEVSTGGPSSNQPQHF.

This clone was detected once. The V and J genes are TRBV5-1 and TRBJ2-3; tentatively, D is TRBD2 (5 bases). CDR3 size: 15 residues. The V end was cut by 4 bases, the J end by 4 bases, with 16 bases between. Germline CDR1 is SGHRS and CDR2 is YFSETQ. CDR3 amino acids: CASSAPEGEADTQYF. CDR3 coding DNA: TGCGCCAGCAGCGCCCCCGAGGGAGAAGCAGATACGCAGTATTTT.

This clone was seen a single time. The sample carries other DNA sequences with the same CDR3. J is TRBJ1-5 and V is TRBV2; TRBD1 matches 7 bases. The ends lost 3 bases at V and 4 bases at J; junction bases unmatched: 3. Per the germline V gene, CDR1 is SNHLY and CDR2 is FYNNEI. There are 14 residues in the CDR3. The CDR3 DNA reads TGTGCCAGCAGTGAGAACAGGGGAAATCAGCCCCAGCATTTT. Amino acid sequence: CASSENRGNQPQHF.

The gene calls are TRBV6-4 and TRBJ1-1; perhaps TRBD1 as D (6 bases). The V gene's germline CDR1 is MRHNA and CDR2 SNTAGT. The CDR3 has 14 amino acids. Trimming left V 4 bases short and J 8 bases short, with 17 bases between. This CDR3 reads CASSVEGGDPEAFF. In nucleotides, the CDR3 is TGTGCCAGCAGTGTTGAGGGGGGGGACCCAGAAGCTTTCTTT.

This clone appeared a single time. The DNA of the CDR3 is TGTGCCAGCAGTGACAGGGCGGTGTTTTTT. Translating gives CASSDRAVFF. The rearrangement links TRBV6-1 to TRBJ1-4; D perhaps matches TRBD1 (5 bases). Germline loops: CDR1 MNHNS, CDR2 SASEGT. V gave up 3 bases and J gave up 15 bases, with 8 bases separating them. The CDR3 consists of 10 residues.

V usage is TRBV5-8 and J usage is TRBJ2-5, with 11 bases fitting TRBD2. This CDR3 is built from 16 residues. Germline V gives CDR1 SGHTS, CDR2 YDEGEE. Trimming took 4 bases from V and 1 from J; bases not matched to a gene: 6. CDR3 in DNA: TGTGCCAGCAGCAGAACTAGCGGGGGCCGCCAAGAGACCCAGTACTTC. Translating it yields CASSRTSGGRQETQYF.

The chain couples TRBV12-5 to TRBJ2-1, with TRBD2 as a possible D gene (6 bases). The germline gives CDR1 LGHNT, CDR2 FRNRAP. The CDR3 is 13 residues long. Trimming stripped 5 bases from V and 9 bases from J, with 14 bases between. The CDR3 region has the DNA TGTGCTAGTGGTCCCCGAACTAGCCGTGAGCAGTTCTTC. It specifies CASGPRTSREQFF.

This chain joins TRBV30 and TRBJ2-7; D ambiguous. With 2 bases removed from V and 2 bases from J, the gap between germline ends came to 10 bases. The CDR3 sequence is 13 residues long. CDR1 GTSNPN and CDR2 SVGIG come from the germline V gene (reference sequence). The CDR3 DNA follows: TGTGCCTGGAGTCAAGACTCCCCCTACGAGCAGTACTTC. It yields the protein CAWSQDSPYEQYF. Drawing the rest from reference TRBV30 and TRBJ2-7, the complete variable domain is SQTIHQWPATLVQPVGSPLSLECTVEGTSNPNLYWYRQAAGRGLQLLFYSVGIGQISSEVPQNLSASRPQDRQFILSSKKLLLSDSGFYLCAWSQDSPYEQYFGPGTRLTVT.

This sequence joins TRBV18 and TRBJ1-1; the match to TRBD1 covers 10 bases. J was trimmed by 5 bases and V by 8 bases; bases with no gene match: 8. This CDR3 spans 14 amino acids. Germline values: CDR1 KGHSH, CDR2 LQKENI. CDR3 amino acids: CASHMGDRGTEAFF. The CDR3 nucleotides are TGTGCCAGCCATATGGGGGACAGGGGAACTGAAGCTTTCTTT.

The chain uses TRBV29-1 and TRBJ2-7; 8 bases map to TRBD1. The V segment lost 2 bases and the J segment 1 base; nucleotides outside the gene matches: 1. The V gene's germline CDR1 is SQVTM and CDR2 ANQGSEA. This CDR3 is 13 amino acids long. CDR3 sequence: CSVEWDRSYEQYF. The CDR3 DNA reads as TGCAGCGTTGAATGGGACAGGTCCTACGAGCAGTACTTC.

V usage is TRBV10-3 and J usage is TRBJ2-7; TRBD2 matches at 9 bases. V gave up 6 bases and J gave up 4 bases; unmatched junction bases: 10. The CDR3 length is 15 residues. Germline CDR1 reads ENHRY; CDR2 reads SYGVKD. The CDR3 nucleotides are TGTGCCATCAGGGGCTCTGGCGGGAGGGGTTACGAGCAGTACTTC. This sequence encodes CAIRGSGGRGYEQYF.

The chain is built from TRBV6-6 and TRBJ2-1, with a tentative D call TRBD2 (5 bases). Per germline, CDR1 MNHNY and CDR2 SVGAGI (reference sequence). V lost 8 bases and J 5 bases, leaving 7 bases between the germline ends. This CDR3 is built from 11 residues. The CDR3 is CASRGNNEQFF. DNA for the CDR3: TGTGCCAGCCGGGGAAACAATGAGCAGTTCTTC.

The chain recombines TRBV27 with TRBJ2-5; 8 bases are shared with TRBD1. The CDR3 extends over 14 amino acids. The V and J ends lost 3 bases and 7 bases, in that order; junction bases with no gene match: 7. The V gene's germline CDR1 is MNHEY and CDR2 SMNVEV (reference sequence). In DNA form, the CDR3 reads TGTGCCAGCAGTTTCCGAACGACAGGGGCGACCCAGTACTTC. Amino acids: CASSFRTTGATQYF.

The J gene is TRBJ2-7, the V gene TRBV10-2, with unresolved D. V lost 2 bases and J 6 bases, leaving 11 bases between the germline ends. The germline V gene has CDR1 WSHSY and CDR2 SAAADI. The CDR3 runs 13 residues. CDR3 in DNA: TGCGCCAGCAGTGAGCTAGGCCGGTCCGAGCAGTACTTC. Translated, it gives CASSELGRSEQYF.

The CDR3 DNA follows: TGTGCCAGTACGACTAGCGGGAGGAATGAGCAGTTCTTC. Its translation is CASTTSGRNEQFF. The chain has TRBV19 and TRBJ2-1, with 13 positions matching TRBD2. The CDR3 is made up of 13 amino acids. V lost 7 bases, J lost 7 bases, and 1 base stayed unmatched. Germline CDR1 and CDR2: LNHDA and SQIVND (reference sequence).

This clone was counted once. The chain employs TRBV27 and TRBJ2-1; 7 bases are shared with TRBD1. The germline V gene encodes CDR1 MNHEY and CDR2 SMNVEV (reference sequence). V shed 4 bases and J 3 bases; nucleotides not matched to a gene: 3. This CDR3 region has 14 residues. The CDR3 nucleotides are TGTGCCAGCAGTTACACAGGGGTCTACAATGAGCAGTTCTTC. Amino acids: CASSYTGVYNEQFF.